The 25 T cell receptor beta chains presented below share a single source sample, sequenced in a study of blood T cell repertoires in COVID-19. TCRdb keeps only in-frame clones here, not all; method: immunoSEQ multiplex PCR. The sample includes about 140,000 clones, around 83% of them seen just once. Sample: peripheral blood. The receptors originated from a man aged 30 to 39 with COVID-19, enrolled during active disease.

This clone was counted a single time. The rearrangement uses TRBV7-2 and TRBJ2-1; 7 nucleotides match TRBD2. Unmatched junction bases numbered 8, after V lost 5 bases and J lost 4 bases. Germline loops: CDR1 SGHTA, CDR2 FQGNSA. The CDR3 sequence is 15 residues long. DNA for the CDR3: TGTGCCAGCAGCCGCCAATGGCGGGAGTACAATGAGCAGTTCTTC. Its protein product is CASSRQWREYNEQFF.

The chain combines TRBV2 with TRBJ1-2; 8 nucleotides line up with TRBD1. The CDR3 spans 14 residues. With 4 bases clipped from V and 7 bases from J, the junction kept 8 bases outside the gene matches. Germline V gene lookup returns CDR1 SNHLY and CDR2 FYNNEI. For the CDR3, the DNA is TGTGCCAGCAGTGCACAACAGGGGGAGGCTGGCTACACCTTC. This gives the protein CASSAQQGEAGYTF.

This clone was observed a handful of times. This chain joins TRBV28 and TRBJ2-1; TRBD2 agrees at 10 bases. Trimming cost V 2 bases and J 3 bases; bases outside gene matches: 1. Germline values: CDR1 MDHEN, CDR2 SYDVKM. CDR3 size: 15 residues. CDR3 loop: CASSLGLADYNEQFF. The CDR3, as DNA: TGTGCCAGCAGTTTAGGACTAGCGGACTACAATGAGCAGTTCTTC.

About this clone: Different DNA sequences within this sample yield the same CDR3. This sequence joins TRBV6-2 or TRBV6-3 and TRBJ2-3, with 8 bases identical to TRBD2. Germline CDR1 is MNHEY and CDR2 is SVGEGT. J gave up 0 bases and V 3 bases, and 5 bases lay outside the gene matches. CDR3 length: 16 residues. CDR3 sequence (DNA): TGTGCCAGCAGTTATGGCGGGAGGCCTAGCACAGATACGCAGTATTTT. This encodes CASSYGGRPSTDTQYF.

A word on this clone: Other nucleotide sequences in the sample specify the same CDR3. The chain couples TRBV5-1 to TRBJ2-3, with TRBD2 matching 13 bases. Germline lookup yields CDR1 SGHRS and CDR2 YFSETQ. The CDR3 consists of 16 residues. Losses at the gene ends were 0 bases for V and 6 bases for J; bases not matched to a gene: 4. This CDR3 reads CASSLGGTSGTDTQYF. DNA of the CDR3: TGCGCCAGCAGCTTGGGGGGGACTAGCGGGACCGATACGCAGTATTTT.

On this clone: The sample holds other DNA sequences that translate to the same CDR3. The chain links TRBV19 to TRBJ1-1, with D unresolved. Germline-derived CDR1 and CDR2 are LNHDA and SQIVND (reference sequence). V lost 1 base, J lost 1 base, and 4 bases lay in between. This CDR3 contains 13 residues. CDR3 bases: TGTGCCAGTAGTATAGGACAGAACACTGAAGCTTTCTTT. Amino acid sequence: CASSIGQNTEAFF.

This chain joins TRBV4-1 and TRBJ2-3, with D possibly being TRBD1 (5 bases). The CDR3 spans 16 residues. The V gene lost 1 base and the J gene lost 8 bases, with 19 bases spanning the gap. Germline assignment: CDR1 MGHRA and CDR2 YSYEKL. CDR3 in DNA: TGCGCCAGCAGCCAAGCTCCTTTATCAGGGTCCGGTACGCAGTATTTT. As protein: CASSQAPLSGSGTQYF.

V and J are TRBV27 and TRBJ1-1, with 8 bases matching TRBD1. In germline, CDR1 is MNHEY, CDR2 SMNVEV (reference sequence). CDR3 length equals 14 residues. V shed 6 bases, J shed 7 bases, and the junction held 10 bases outside the gene matches. The CDR3 DNA follows: TGTGCCAGCAGCCAACAGACAGGGGCGGGTGAAGCTTTCTTT. Its translation is CASSQQTGAGEAFF.

This chain links TRBV19 with TRBJ2-3, with 10 bases matching TRBD2. Trimming cost V 5 bases and J 7 bases; bases outside gene matches: 15. The germline V gene encodes CDR1 LNHDA and CDR2 SQIVND (reference sequence). The CDR3 is 17 residues long. The CDR3 DNA reads TGTGCCAGTAGTTATGGGACTAGCGAGAGTAACTACCATACGCAGTATTTT. Translation gives CASSYGTSESNYHTQYF.

This chain connects TRBV5-4 to TRBJ2-7, with TRBD2 matching 9 bases. The CDR3 runs to 15 residues. CDR1 and CDR2 from the germline V gene are SGHNT and YYREEE (reference sequence). J was trimmed by 3 bases and V by 4 bases; bases with no gene match: 8. The CDR3 DNA follows: TGTGCCAGCAGCCCCGATAGCGGGAGTAACTACGAGCAGTACTTC. This gives the protein CASSPDSGSNYEQYF.

This chain joins TRBV19 and TRBJ2-3, with 8 bases identical to TRBD2. The trim removed 6 bases at V and 6 bases at J, leaving 5 bases unmatched. The germline V gene encodes CDR1 LNHDA and CDR2 SQIVND (reference sequence). This CDR3 contains 13 residues. Here the CDR3 DNA reads TGTGCCAGTAGCTGGACTAGCCCCGATACGCAGTATTTT. Translation gives CASSWTSPDTQYF.

The genes are TRBV7-2 and TRBJ2-7; 9 bases agree with TRBD2. Germline V lookup: CDR1 SGHTA, CDR2 FQGNSA. J gave up 6 bases and V 4 bases, and 7 bases lay outside the gene matches. CDR3 length: 14 residues. As DNA, the CDR3 is TGTGCCAGCAGCTGGGCGGGACTAGCTTTCGAGCAGTACTTC. Translation: CASSWAGLAFEQYF.

V gene TRBV5-1 combines with J gene TRBJ2-1, with TRBD2 identical over 9 bases. Germline V gene lookup returns CDR1 SGHRS and CDR2 YFSETQ. Unmatched junction bases numbered 8, after V lost 0 bases and J lost 10 bases. This CDR3 has 15 residues. The CDR3, as DNA: TGCGCCAGCAGCTTGGTGGGGGCTAGCGGGGAGGAGCAGTTCTTC. This codes for CASSLVGASGEEQFF.

The CDR3: CASSQDPGTPFF. The CDR3 nucleotides read TGTGCCAGCAGCCAAGATCCGGGTACTCCGTTCTTC. The rearrangement uses TRBV3-1 (or the pseudogene TRBV3-2) and TRBJ2-1; D gene unclear. CDR3 length equals 12 residues. V was pared by 0 bases and J by 15 bases, with 12 bases between. CDR1 is LGHDT, CDR2 YNNKEL, per germline (reference sequence).

This clone is a singleton in its sample. This rearrangement joins TRBV6-2 or TRBV6-3 to TRBJ2-7, with 13 bases lining up with TRBD2. J lost 4 bases, V lost 2 bases, and 14 bases had no gene match. Germline lookup yields CDR1 MNHEY and CDR2 SVGEGT. CDR3 size: 19 residues. The CDR3 region is CASSYAFGLAGARGYEQYF. The CDR3 DNA reads TGTGCCAGCAGTTACGCGTTTGGACTAGCGGGAGCTCGGGGTTACGAGCAGTACTTC.

This clone turned up a few times. This chain joins TRBV10-3 and TRBJ2-2; 8 bases match TRBD1. CDR3 length: 16 amino acids. CDR1 and CDR2 (germline): ENHRY, SYGVKD. Trimming at V came to 7 bases and at J to 3 bases, leaving 10 bases not matched to a gene. CDR3 sequence: CAINQGQGGYTGELFF. DNA of the CDR3: TGTGCCATCAACCAAGGACAGGGCGGGTACACCGGGGAGCTGTTTTTT.

V usage is TRBV4-1 and J usage is TRBJ2-1; the D is unclear. Trimming removed 4 bases from V and 9 bases from J, with 13 bases in between. CDR3 length: 13 residues. The germline V gene has CDR1 MGHRA and CDR2 YSYEKL. CDR3 sequence: CASSPLRVTEQFF. In nucleotides, the CDR3 is TGCGCCAGCAGCCCGCTCCGCGTCACTGAGCAGTTCTTC.

This chain connects TRBV28 to TRBJ1-5; D may be TRBD1 (6 bases). This CDR3 region has 15 residues. V dropped 10 bases and J dropped 3 bases, with 19 bases sitting between them. Per the germline V gene, CDR1 is MDHEN and CDR2 is SYDVKM. This CDR3 is CATTRGRGDNQPQHF. The CDR3 nucleotides read TGTGCCACCACTCGGGGCAGGGGCGACAATCAGCCCCAGCATTTT. Supplemented by reference TRBV28 and TRBJ1-5, the full variable domain reads DVKVTQSSRYLVKRTGEKVFLECVQDMDHENMFWYRQDPGLGLRLIYFSYDVKMKEKGDIPEGYSVSREKKERFSLILESASTNQTSMYLCATTRGRGDNQPQHFGDGTRLSIL.

This chain uses TRBV24-1 with TRBJ2-1, with D perhaps TRBD1 (5 bases). Looked up from germline, CDR1 is KGHDR and CDR2 is SFDVKD. V shed 3 bases and J shed 0 bases, with 11 bases lying between them. This CDR3 is 16 amino acids long. Written as DNA, the CDR3 is TGTGCCACCAGTGATCTTCAGGGCGACTCCTACAATGAGCAGTTCTTC. Translating gives CATSDLQGDSYNEQFF.

The chain links TRBV5-4 to TRBJ2-1; D remains unclear. Germline lookup yields CDR1 SGHNT and CDR2 YYREEE (reference sequence). V was pared by 6 bases and J by 9 bases, with 19 bases between. This CDR3 spans 14 amino acids. The CDR3 here is CASTHSTKVGEQFF. Here the CDR3 DNA reads TGTGCCAGCACCCACTCAACCAAAGTTGGTGAGCAGTTCTTC.

The DNA of the CDR3 is TGTGCCAGCTCGCCCACCCGGGACAGGGGTTTATCTGAAAAACTGTTTTTT. Its translation is CASSPTRDRGLSEKLFF. This chain joins TRBV18 and TRBJ1-4, with 10 positions matching TRBD1. The junction had 14 bases not matched to a gene; V was cut back by 6 bases and J by 7 bases. Germline V gene data show CDR1 as KGHSH and CDR2 as LQKENI. The CDR3 sequence is 17 residues long.

This clone was picked up a small number of times. The chain uses TRBV19 and TRBJ2-2; D is perhaps TRBD2 (6 bases). CDR3 length: 16 residues. The germline gives CDR1 LNHDA, CDR2 SQIVND (reference sequence). The V gene lost 0 bases and the J gene lost 3 bases, with 11 bases spanning the gap. The CDR3 coding sequence is TGTGCCAGTAGTATAGACGGGGGTTGGGACACCGGGGAGCTGTTTTTT. This gives the protein CASSIDGGWDTGELFF. Together with reference TRBV19 and TRBJ2-2, the CDR3 gives the full variable domain: DGGITQSPKYLFRKEGQNVTLSCEQNLNHDAMYWYRQDPGQGLRLIYYSQIVNDFQKGDIAEGYSVSREKKESFPLTVTSAQKNPTAFYLCASSIDGGWDTGELFFGEGSRLTVL.

The J gene is TRBJ2-7, the V gene TRBV5-5, with TRBD2 identical over 11 bases. The J segment lost 5 bases and the V segment lost 4 bases, leaving 8 bases of the junction unmatched. The CDR3 spans 15 residues. The germline CDR1 and CDR2 sequences are SGHKS and YYEKEE (reference sequence). The CDR3 reads CASSTTGTSGNEQYF. Written as DNA, the CDR3 is TGTGCCAGCAGCACGACCGGGACTAGCGGCAACGAGCAGTACTTC. Together with reference TRBV5-5 and TRBJ2-7, the CDR3 gives the full variable domain: DAGVTQSPTHLIKTRGQQVTLRCSPISGHKSVSWYQQVLGQGPQFIFQYYEKEERGRGNFPDRFSARQFPNYSSELNVNALLLGDSALYLCASSTTGTSGNEQYFGPGTRLTVT.

This sequence joins TRBV5-1 and TRBJ2-5; TRBD1 matches 7 bases. V dropped 3 bases and J dropped 2; count of bases not matched to a gene: 1. Germline V CDR1 and CDR2: SGHRS, YFSETQ. This CDR3 comprises 13 residues. DNA of the CDR3: TGCGCCAGCAGCTGGGACAGACAAGAGACCCAGTACTTC. This gives the protein CASSWDRQETQYF.

This chain joins TRBV7-3 and TRBJ2-3, with a possible D match to TRBD1 (7 bases). This CDR3 has 16 residues. V gave up 2 bases and J gave up 2 bases, with 14 bases separating them. CDR1 SGHTA and CDR2 FQGTGA come from the germline V gene. In nucleotides, the CDR3 is TGTGCCAGCAGCTTACAGGGGGGCTGGACCACAGATACGCAGTATTTT. Translation: CASSLQGGWTTDTQYF.